The T cell receptor beta chain described here comes from a study of early T cells in non-severe SARS-CoV-2 infection (TCRdb year 2021). Regarding the study in general: TCR sequencing used bulk RNA from unsorted whole blood, so alpha and beta chains could not be paired.

A case-control design nested within a healthcare worker cohort in London, UK, was used, with weekly nasopharyngeal swab PCR tests and blood sampling performed. Healthcare workers were recruited between 23 and 31 March 2020, during the week of the UK lockdown, and were followed weekly for up to about 15 weeks. Library preparation employed 5' RACE. The instrument given in TCRdb is NextSeq 500. In the TCR library protocol, unique molecular identifiers were attached to individual cDNA molecules to correct for PCR bias and sequencing error. Sequencing covered both TCR alpha and beta chains, and within each sample the abundances of alpha and beta sequences were tightly co-correlated. The published analysis was carried out like this. Decombinator V4 was used to annotate TCR sequences for V gene, J gene and CDR3. TCRs were defined as expanded if a significant change between any two time points was detected under a Poisson model with p below 0.0001. Abundances of TCRs were expressed as counts per million after normalisation to the total number of TCRs sequenced in each sample. TRAV1-2 paired with TRAJ12, TRAJ20 or TRAJ33 defined MAIT TCRs, while TRAV10 paired with TRAJ18 defined iNKT TCRs. VDJdb, accessed 1 November 2021, was searched for CMV, EBV and SARS-CoV-2 annotated TCRs, with TCRs annotated for multiple antigens excluded. The public reads were reanalyzed by TCRdb: fastp trimming at Q25, MiXCR alignment, in-frame beta chains only. All rows with the same CDR3 protein become a single entry with the most common DNA and genes. TCRdb's processing, not the study's, gives the V and J calls here. The sample includes 85,000 to 100,000 distinct CDR3 sequences, with roughly an eighth observed a single time. The top ten clones comprise 2% to 2.5% of the sample.

The V end loses 4 bases and the J end loses 2 bases, and a stretch of 6 bases separates them. The CDR3 measures 12 amino acids from cysteine to phenylalanine. Solely the CDR3 DNA is kept, with 36 bases framed from the first base. From a lookup of the germline V gene (reference sequence), CDR1 and CDR2 are LGHDT and YNNKEL. On this clonotype: Its antigen target is currently unknown. Per-nucleotide qualities are absent, and no much larger clonotype sits a single base away.

What the authors observed across the whole study: VDJdb matching was skewed toward anti-spike CD8 responses, so virus-specific expansions were likely underestimated and private and CD4 specificities were missed.

The rearrangement combines TRBV3-1 with TRBJ2-7; no D gene call is confident. The sequencing sample was made of whole blood. This clonotype was obtained from an adult who was a healthcare worker with PCR-confirmed SARS-CoV-2 infection or an uninfected control (not recorded which). In nucleotides, the sequence is TGTGCCAGCAGCCGACCCGCCTACGAGCAGTACTTC. This is translated as CASSRPAYEQYF.